The rows below give T cell receptor beta chains drawn from one sample of a study of cytomegalovirus exposure and HLA in healthy donors. The data were produced by immunoSEQ multiplex PCR, yet TCRdb's version contains in-frame clones alone and is incomplete. The data show under 150,000 clones, around four fifths seen once. Input material: PBMCs. Receptors originate from a middle-aged man in good health and CMV-seronegative. Both conserved end residues are part of each CDR3. A D gene is named only where the DNA matches it firmly. Expanded clones get a size class; other rows say once, few or many, or leave the size out.

D: NA
size: once
V: TRBV6-6
J: TRBJ1-4
DNA: TGTGCCAGCAGTCCCCACAGGCATGAAAAACTGTTTTTT
CDR3: CASSPHRHEKLFF

D: NA
size: NA
V: TRBV9
J: TRBJ2-2
DNA: TGTGCCAGCAGCTTACAGGGTTCGAACACCGGGGAGCTGTTTTTT
CDR3: CASSLQGSNTGELFF

D: NA
size: NA
V: TRBV25-1
J: TRBJ1-2
DNA: TGTGCCAGCAGTGAACAGGGAACCTATGGCTACACCTTC
CDR3: CASSEQGTYGYTF

D: NA
size: NA
V: TRBV7-8
J: TRBJ2-2
DNA: TGTGCCAGCAGCCCCTCCTCGACTAGGGGGCTGACCGGGGAGCTGTTTTTT
CDR3: CASSPSSTRGLTGELFF

D: NA
size: NA
V: TRBV28
J: TRBJ2-7
DNA: TGTGCCAGCAGTTTATTTCGCCAGGGGACCTACGAGCAGTACTTC
CDR3: CASSLFRQGTYEQYF

D: TRBD2
size: NA
V: TRBV7-8
J: TRBJ2-1
DNA: TGTGCCAGCAGCCCCCGAGGGTCTAGCGGGGGGGCCATTGAGCAGTTCTTC
CDR3: CASSPRGSSGGAIEQFF

D: TRBD1
size: NA
V: TRBV7-9
J: TRBJ1-1
DNA: TGTGCCAGCAGCTCAGGACAGGACACTGAAGCTTTCTTT
CDR3: CASSSGQDTEAFF

D: NA
size: NA
V: TRBV10-1
J: TRBJ2-3
DNA: TGCGCCACTCGGAGCCGGGAATGGCAGGTAGGCACAGATACGCAGTATTTT
CDR3: CATRSREWQVGTDTQYF

D: NA
size: NA
V: TRBV27
J: TRBJ1-6
DNA: TGTGCCAGCAGTTCAGGAGGGTCCCTTGCCGTCACCCTCCACTTT
CDR3: CASSSGGSLAVTLHF

D: TRBD1
size: NA
V: TRBV18
J: TRBJ1-1
DNA: TGTGCCAGCTCACCAGTCGGACAGGGGCCCGCTGAAGCTTTCTTT
CDR3: CASSPVGQGPAEAFF

D: NA
size: NA
V: TRBV5-1
J: TRBJ2-1
DNA: TGCGCCAGCAGCACGTACAGAGCGGGCTCCTACAATGAGCAGTTCTTC
CDR3: CASSTYRAGSYNEQFF

D: TRBD1
size: NA
V: TRBV28
J: TRBJ1-2
DNA: TGTGCCAGCAGTTTCCCCCAGGGGGCAGTTGGCTACACCTTC
CDR3: CASSFPQGAVGYTF

D: NA
size: NA
V: TRBV7-2
J: TRBJ1-6
DNA: TGTGCCAGCAGCTTGGTTGGCGGGACGAATTCACCCCTCCACTTT
CDR3: CASSLVGGTNSPLHF

D: TRBD1
size: NA
V: TRBV7-2
J: TRBJ2-1
DNA: TGTGCCAGCAGCTGGGGGACAGTACCCTACAATGAGCAGTTCTTC
CDR3: CASSWGTVPYNEQFF

D: TRBD2
size: NA
V: TRBV10-3
J: TRBJ2-2
DNA: TGTGCCACCGCTCTAGCGGGAGGGAACACCGGGGAGCTGTTTTTT
CDR3: CATALAGGNTGELFF

D: NA
size: NA
V: TRBV7-8
J: TRBJ1-5
DNA: TGTGCCAGCACTGCGGACAGCCATCAGCCCCAGCATTTT
CDR3: CASTADSHQPQHF

D: TRBD1
size: once
V: TRBV7-2
J: TRBJ2-5
DNA: TGTGCCAGCAGCGGGAGGGACAGGGAAGAGACCCAGTACTTC
CDR3: CASSGRDREETQYF

D: NA
size: NA
V: TRBV7-9
J: TRBJ1-3
DNA: TGTGCCAGCAGCTTTCTGGGAGGGGACACCATATATTTT
CDR3: CASSFLGGDTIYF

D: NA
size: NA
V: TRBV7-9
J: TRBJ1-6
DNA: TGTGCCAGCAGCTTAGCGGAAGGGTTACAGGGAGTCTCACCCCTCCACTTT
CDR3: CASSLAEGLQGVSPLHF

D: NA
size: NA
V: TRBV9
J: TRBJ2-2
DNA: TGTGCCAGCAGCGTAGGGTCAGGGCAGAATGTATACGCCGGGGAGCTGTTTTTT
CDR3: CASSVGSGQNVYAGELFF

D: TRBD2
size: NA
V: TRBV11-2
J: TRBJ2-1
DNA: TGTGCCAGCAGCTACCGCTTCGGCGGGAGCTCCTACAATGAGCAGTTCTTC
CDR3: CASSYRFGGSSYNEQFF

D: TRBD2
size: NA
V: TRBV7-3
J: TRBJ2-2
DNA: TGTGCCAGCAGCTCGACTAGCGGGAGGGCGGGCGGGGAGCTGTTTTTT
CDR3: CASSSTSGRAGGELFF

D: TRBD1
size: NA
V: TRBV5-1
J: TRBJ1-6
DNA: TGCGCCAGCAGCTTGGCAGGGGGTTTAGGTAATTCACCCCTCCACTTT
CDR3: CASSLAGGLGNSPLHF

D: TRBD1
size: NA
V: TRBV6-5
J: TRBJ1-5
DNA: TGTGCCAGCAGCCTGAACAGGGGGAATCAGCCCCAGCATTTT
CDR3: CASSLNRGNQPQHF

D: NA
size: once
V: TRBV4-2
J: TRBJ2-7
DNA: TGTGCCAGCAGTTATAGACTCTCCTACGAGCAGTACTTC
CDR3: CASSYRLSYEQYF